Sequencing of this T cell receptor (beta chain) was carried out in a study of T cell responses to AZD1222 COVID-19 vaccine. With 6 bases removed from V and 0 bases from J, the gap between germline ends came to 15 bases. The CDR3 is 15 residues long. Looked up from germline, CDR1 is LGHNA and CDR2 is YNFKEQ. Overall study findings and caveats: Close to half of all spike-specific TCRs reportedly target regions of the variants that are unmutated. Repertoires were obtained only post-peak T cell response. Vaccine-related CD4 TCRs covered spike, predominating at 160-218 and 743-854.

To note about this clone: Its antigen is unidentified.

TCRdb's copy holds only in-frame clones and misses some; the assay was immunoSEQ multiplex PCR. The table shows approximately 100,000 clones, with less than 95% occurring only once. The source is an adult in good health. Sequencing was performed on peripheral blood, taken on day 0 of AZD1222 vaccination. The chain has TRBV4-2 and TRBJ2-7; D perhaps matches TRBD1 (8 bases). The chain's CDR3 is CASRTGASGSYEQYF. For the CDR3, the DNA is TGTGCCAGCAGGACAGGGGCTAGCGGCTCCTACGAGCAGTACTTC.